This TCR beta chain was recorded in a study of T cells after yellow fever vaccination. Production of TCR cDNA was by 5'RACE template switching, which also added a universal primer site and UMIs. TCRdb itself ran the 5' RACE reads through MiXCR, one entry per CDR3 protein. The data contain around 530,000 distinct CDR3 sequences, roughly a sixth of them singletons. As for this clonotype: The antigen remains unidentified.

The germline V gene has CDR1 MGHDK and CDR2 SYGVNS. Trimming cost V 2 bases and J 9 bases, with 11 bases left between them. The CDR3 extends over 13 amino acids. General study findings and limits: Abundant bulk-population clonotypes could contaminate the FACS-sorted repertoires. In post-booster samples, most primary-vaccination clones reappeared (around 95% CD4, approximately 91% CD8).

This sequence was found in a man between 18 and 29 years old who received the YFV17D yellow fever vaccine. The chain is built from TRBV25-1 and TRBJ1-5; a possible D gene is TRBD1 (5 bases). The sample here was PBMCs, taken less than 6 days after the first yellow fever vaccination. The CDR3 DNA reads as TGTGCCAGCAGTGAAACGGGGGACGGGCCCCAGCATTTT. Residues: CASSETGDGPQHF.